This record concerns one TCR beta chain sequence. What it binds is not known. The data are from a study of vaccination and CD4 T cells after COVID-19. Across the study: Post-COVID samples had a sampling time that fell a median approximately 97 days after diagnosis (range 35 to 161). Cells were stimulated with overlapping spike peptides from SARS-CoV-2, HCoV-NL63, HCoV-OC43 and HCoV-229E.

As for treatment: approximately 9-day PBMC culture with coronavirus spike peptide pools or control peptides (ViraFEST assay). An Oncomine TCR Beta short-read assay was used to sequence the DNA from cultured CD4+ T cells. Investigators obtained genomic DNA by extraction from cultured CD4+ T cells. TCRdb reanalysed the PCR reads using MiXCR and keeps one entry per CDR3 protein. The data show just over 20,000 distinct CDR3 sequences, around half seen once. Germline CDR1 DFQATT, CDR2 SNEGSKA (reference sequence). There are 14 residues in the CDR3. The V gene lost 3 bases and the J gene lost 1 base, with 12 bases spanning the gap.

The sequencing sample was made of CD4+ T cells from blood, cultured in vitro. The chain has TRBV20-1 and TRBJ2-5; D is unresolved. This sequence originates from a human donor who had recovered from COVID-19. The chain's CDR3 is CSASRLGLQETQYF. CDR3 DNA: TGCAGTGCTAGTCGTTTAGGGCTCCAAGAGACCCAGTACTTC.